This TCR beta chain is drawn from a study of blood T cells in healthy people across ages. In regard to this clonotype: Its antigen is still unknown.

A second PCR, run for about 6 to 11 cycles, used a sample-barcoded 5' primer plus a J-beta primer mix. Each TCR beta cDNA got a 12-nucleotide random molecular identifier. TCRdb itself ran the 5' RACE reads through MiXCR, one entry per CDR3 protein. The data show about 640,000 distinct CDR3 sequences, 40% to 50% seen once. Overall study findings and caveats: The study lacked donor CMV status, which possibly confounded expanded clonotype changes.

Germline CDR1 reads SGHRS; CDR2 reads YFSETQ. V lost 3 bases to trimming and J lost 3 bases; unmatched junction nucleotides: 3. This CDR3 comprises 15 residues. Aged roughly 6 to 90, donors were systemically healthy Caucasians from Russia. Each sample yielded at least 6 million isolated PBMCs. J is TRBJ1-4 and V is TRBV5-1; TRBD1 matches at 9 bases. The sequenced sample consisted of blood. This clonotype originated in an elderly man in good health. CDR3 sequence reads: CASSSQGAANEKLFF. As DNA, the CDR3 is TGCGCCAGCAGCTCACAGGGGGCAGCTAATGAAAAACTGTTTTTT.